The rows below give T cell receptor beta chains drawn from one sample of a study of T cells in Graves' hyperthyroidism and ophthalmopathy. MiXCR, run by TCRdb on the multiplex PCR reads, gives a single entry per CDR3 protein. The profile shows around 700,000 distinct CDR3 sequences, under 20% of them singletons. Sequencing used blood. These receptors originate from a woman in her forties or fifties with Graves' hyperthyroidism that later progressed to Graves' ophthalmopathy. CDR3s include the opening cysteine and the closing phenylalanine or tryptophan. The order of the fields is clone size, V gene, J gene, D gene, CDR3 DNA, CDR3 protein. D genes are given only for firm matches. Size values are once, few and many counts, or a class for expanded clones, and some rows have none.

size: .
V: TRBV29-1
J: TRBJ1-3
D: TRBD1
DNA: TGCAGCGTTGACGGGGACAGGGGTCCATCTGGAAACACCATATATTTT
CDR3: CSVDGDRGPSGNTIYF

size: .
V: TRBV4-2
J: TRBJ2-1
D: .
DNA: TGTGCCAGCAGCCAAGGATACTATGGCGATGAGCAGTTCTTC
CDR3: CASSQGYYGDEQFF

size: many
V: TRBV20-1
J: TRBJ2-3
D: TRBD2
DNA: TGCAGTGCGGGGACTAGCGGGAGCACAGATACGCAGTATTTT
CDR3: CSAGTSGSTDTQYF

size: .
V: TRBV5-5
J: TRBJ1-5
D: .
DNA: TGTGCCAGCAGCTTGAGATCGGTCAATCAGCCCCAGCATTTT
CDR3: CASSLRSVNQPQHF

size: few
V: TRBV20-1
J: TRBJ2-2
D: .
DNA: TGCAGTGCTAGAGATGAAAGGACAGCCACGGGGGAGCTGTTTTTT
CDR3: CSARDERTATGELFF

size: .
V: TRBV11-2
J: TRBJ2-5
D: TRBD1
DNA: TGTGCCAGCAGCTTAGCCCCCTCGGGCAGGGGGTTGTTGGAGACCCAGTACTTC
CDR3: CASSLAPSGRGLLETQYF

size: few
V: TRBV2
J: TRBJ2-6
D: .
DNA: TGTGCCAGCAGTGAAGTGACCGGCGCAGGGTGGTGGGGCGGAATCCCCTCCGGGGCCAACGTCCTGACTTTC
CDR3: CASSEVTGAGWWGGIPSGANVLTF

size: many
V: TRBV5-1
J: TRBJ2-1
D: .
DNA: TGCGCCAGCAGCTTGACACGGGGGGCAGCCTACAATGAGCAGTTCTTC
CDR3: CASSLTRGAAYNEQFF

size: few
V: TRBV6-1
J: TRBJ2-2
D: TRBD1
DNA: TGTGCCAGTGGACAGGGTCGCAACGGGGAGCTGTTTTTT
CDR3: CASGQGRNGELFF

size: few
V: TRBV7-9
J: TRBJ1-1
D: .
DNA: TGTGCCAGCACCAAATGGGCTTTACCTATGAACACTGAAGCTTTCTTT
CDR3: CASTKWALPMNTEAFF

size: many
V: TRBV20-1
J: TRBJ2-6
D: .
DNA: TGCAGTGCCCGGGACCCAACAGGGCGGTCTGGGGCCAACGTCCTGACTTTC
CDR3: CSARDPTGRSGANVLTF

size: many
V: TRBV5-1
J: TRBJ1-6
D: .
DNA: TGCGCCAGCAGCTTGGACGGAGAAAGTTCACCCCTCCACTTT
CDR3: CASSLDGESSPLHF

size: few
V: TRBV19
J: TRBJ1-6
D: .
DNA: TGTGCCAGTAGTATATATGACAGCTCCTATAATTCACCCCTCCACTTT
CDR3: CASSIYDSSYNSPLHF

size: .
V: TRBV6-1
J: TRBJ2-7
D: .
DNA: TGTGCCAGCAGTCGGGACCCCGCCTACGAGCAGTACTTC
CDR3: CASSRDPAYEQYF

size: few
V: TRBV20-1
J: TRBJ2-5
D: .
DNA: TGCAGTGCCGAGGTAAAAGAGACCCAGTACTTC
CDR3: CSAEVKETQYF

size: many
V: TRBV3-1
J: TRBJ1-6
D: .
DNA: TGTGCCAGCAGCCAAGGGGAGTTCGGGTATTCACCCCTCCACTTT
CDR3: CASSQGEFGYSPLHF